This T cell receptor beta chain comes out of a study of cytomegalovirus exposure and HLA in healthy donors. CDR1 and CDR2 (germline): KGHSH, LQKENI. With 2 bases clipped from V and 5 bases from J, the junction kept 8 bases outside the gene matches. The length of the CDR3 is 15 residues. With 60 Vbeta and 13 Jbeta primers, the PCR was carried out. Some clones are missing from TCRdb's copy, which holds only in-frame ones; the method was immunoSEQ multiplex PCR. The sample carries 150,000 to 200,000 clones, roughly 70% recorded once. This clone was found a few times. The receptor comes from a male donor in good health and CMV-seronegative. Sequenced sample: PBMCs. The J gene is TRBJ1-1, the V gene TRBV18, with 7 bases identical to TRBD1. The chain's CDR3 is CASSPDLQGRTEAFF. CDR3 DNA: TGTGCCAGCTCACCAGATCTACAGGGGCGGACTGAAGCTTTCTTT.